This T cell receptor (beta chain) was obtained from a study of blood T cell repertoires in COVID-19. As for the study in general: PBMCs, B-cell-depleted T cells, or T cells were the source of the cDNA or gDNA that made up the material.

Enrolled during active infection, Seattle patients were then followed longitudinally. Germline V gene sequence: CDR1 SGHRS, CDR2 YFSETQ. Losses at the gene ends were 4 bases for V and 4 bases for J; bases not matched to a gene: 2. This CDR3 spans 12 amino acids. Assay: immunoSEQ multiplex PCR; the TCRdb copy retains only in-frame clones and omits some. This table holds 200,000 to 250,000 clones, 84% found once. The TCR was taken from an elderly woman with COVID-19, enrolled during active disease. The chain employs TRBV5-1 and TRBJ2-7, with 7 bases lining up with TRBD1. Sample: peripheral blood. As DNA, the CDR3 is TGCGCCAGCAGCACGGACAGGTACGAGCAGTACTTC. Protein product: CASSTDRYEQYF.